The 25 T cell receptor beta chains below all came from one sample that was sequenced in a study of T cell clonotyping in hematopoietic cell transplantation. Profiling relied on immunoSEQ multiplex PCR, and the TCRdb table lists in-frame clones only, not all of them. Among more than 9,500 clones listed, 70% to 80% were seen once. The source material was peripheral blood mononuclear cells, sampled 180 days after allogeneic stem cell transplant. The receptors derive from a male patient aged 55 to 69 who had an allogeneic stem cell transplant from an unrelated donor, so the T cells may come from the graft donor. Some clones in this sample may be carry-over from other donors' samples.

This clone was seen only once. The chain joins TRBV14 to TRBJ1-6; tentative D call: TRBD1 (5 bases). Germline V gene data show CDR1 as SGHDN and CDR2 as FVKESK. Trimming stripped 4 bases from V and 0 bases from J, with 7 bases between. The CDR3 is 15 amino acids. The CDR3 coding sequence is TGTGCCAGCAGCCTCGACAGCTCCTATAATTCACCCCTCCACTTT. It encodes CASSLDSSYNSPLHF.

This chain joins TRBV30 and TRBJ2-7; tentatively, D is TRBD1 (5 bases). In germline, CDR1 is GTSNPN, CDR2 SVGIG (reference sequence). The germline V and J ends were trimmed by 3 bases and 6 bases, with 9 bases remaining between them. CDR3 length: 11 amino acids. The CDR3 loop reads CAWSQDSEQYF. The CDR3, as DNA: TGTGCCTGGAGCCAAGACAGCGAGCAGTACTTC.

The sample holds a few counts of this clone. The chain is built from TRBV5-1 and TRBJ2-2, with no clear D. This CDR3 is 13 amino acids long. V lost 0 bases and J 5 bases, leaving 5 bases between the germline ends. Germline CDR1 reads SGHRS; CDR2 reads YFSETQ. CDR3: CASSLDGTGELFF. CDR3 in DNA: TGCGCCAGCAGCTTGGACGGAACCGGGGAGCTGTTTTTT.

This clone was recorded a few times. Germline and junction disagree at one end, which may indicate a read error. The CDR3 DNA follows: TGTGCCAGCTTTCACGGGACGGAGACCGACTTC. Amino acids: CASFHGTETDF. The chain recombines TRBV11-2 with TRBJ2-5; either TRBD1 or TRBD2 may supply D (5 bases each). This CDR3 contains 11 residues. Germline CDR1 SGHAT, CDR2 FQNNGV.

This rearrangement joins TRBV29-1 to TRBJ2-7; 11 nucleotides line up with TRBD1. This CDR3 is built from 12 residues. The germline CDR1 and CDR2 sequences are SQVTM and ANQGSEA. CDR3 in amino acids: CSAGTGGAEQYF. As DNA, the CDR3 is TGCAGTGCCGGGACAGGGGGTGCCGAGCAGTACTTC.

V and J are TRBV30 and TRBJ2-1; 10 nucleotides line up with TRBD2. Germline CDR1 is GTSNPN and CDR2 is SVGIG (reference sequence). Losses at the gene ends were 5 bases for V and 6 bases for J; bases not matched to a gene: 10. The CDR3 runs 15 residues. CDR3 protein: CAWGRLAGRGNEQFF. Written as DNA, the CDR3 is TGTGCCTGGGGGAGACTAGCGGGTCGGGGCAATGAGCAGTTCTTC.

The chain recombines TRBV7-2 with TRBJ1-4; D might be TRBD1 (6 bases). CDR1 is SGHTA, CDR2 FQGNSA, per germline. V was trimmed by 6 bases and J by 0 bases, leaving 14 bases between them. This CDR3 is built from 16 residues. The CDR3 sequence is CASSLIRGATNEKLFF. In nucleotides, the CDR3 is TGTGCCAGCAGTCTCATTAGGGGGGCAACTAATGAAAAACTGTTTTTT. Drawing the rest from reference TRBV7-2 and TRBJ1-4, the complete variable domain is GAGVSQSPSNKVTEKGKDVELRCDPISGHTALYWYRQSLGQGLEFLIYFQGNSAPDKSGLPSDRFSAERTGGSVSTLTIQRTQQEDSAVYLCASSLIRGATNEKLFFGSGTQLSVL.

This chain links TRBV7-8 with TRBJ2-7; no clear D gene. The V end lost 6 bases, the J end lost 0 bases, and 9 bases lay between the germline ends. There are 13 residues in the CDR3. Germline CDR1 reads SGHVS; CDR2 reads FQNEAQ. CDR3 coding DNA: TGTGCCAGCAGTCCCGATTCCTCCTACGAGCAGTACTTC. This sequence encodes CASSPDSSYEQYF.

This clone showed up just a few times. The V and J genes are TRBV4-3 and TRBJ1-1; no clear D gene. Germline loops: CDR1 LGHNA, CDR2 YSLEER. The CDR3 length is 16 residues. V was cut by 2 bases and J by 0 bases, with 13 bases left in between. The CDR3: CASSQSSAGMNTEAFF. The CDR3 DNA is TGCGCCAGCAGCCAAAGTTCGGCGGGTATGAACACTGAAGCTTTCTTT.

This clone was recorded once. This rearrangement joins TRBV6-5 to TRBJ1-1; D may be TRBD1 (5 bases). There are 15 residues in the CDR3. Germline-derived CDR1 and CDR2 are MNHEY and SVGAGI. V was cut by 4 bases and J by 0 bases, with 12 bases left in between. The chain's CDR3 is CASSWDGSVNTEAFF. CDR3 DNA: TGTGCCAGCAGTTGGGACGGATCCGTGAACACTGAAGCTTTCTTT.

CDR3 residues: CASSQDILRGGLYNEQFF. CDR3 bases: TGTGCCAGCAGCCAAGATATCCTACGCGGGGGGTTGTACAATGAGCAGTTCTTC. The J gene is TRBJ2-1, the V gene TRBV14; 8 nucleotides align to TRBD2. The V gene's germline CDR1 is SGHDN and CDR2 FVKESK. The V gene end was trimmed by 0 bases and the J gene end by 4 bases; junction bases not matched to a gene: 11. The CDR3 contains 18 residues.

This clone has only one observation. This chain links TRBV28 with TRBJ1-4; 8 bases are shared with TRBD1. Germline CDR1 is MDHEN and CDR2 is SYDVKM. V was clipped by 7 bases and J by 7 bases; unmatched bases: 11. There are 15 residues in the CDR3. CDR3 loop: CASTSSGGWGEKLFF. The CDR3 coding sequence is TGTGCCAGCACCTCATCAGGGGGCTGGGGTGAAAAACTGTTTTTT.

About this clone: This clone may be a read error of a much larger clone one base away. The J gene is TRBJ2-7, the V gene TRBV4-1; 7 bases are shared with TRBD1. CDR3 length: 16 residues. CDR1 and CDR2 from the germline V gene are MGHRA and YSYEKL. The CDR3 DNA follows: TGCGCCAGCGGCCAAGGGGACAGTCCTTTTTCCTACGAGCAGTACTTC. This translates into CASGQGDSPFSYEQYF.

V is TRBV14 and J is TRBJ2-4, with TRBD2 matching over 10 bases. The CDR3 spans 16 residues. Germline V gene sequence: CDR1 SGHDN, CDR2 FVKESK. V dropped 4 bases and J dropped 2; count of bases not matched to a gene: 5. The CDR3 sequence: CASSPGLAVSKNIQYF. As DNA, the CDR3 is TGTGCCAGCAGCCCCGGACTAGCGGTTTCCAAAAACATTCAGTACTTC.

The rearrangement links TRBV7-6 to TRBJ1-6; 7 bases align to TRBD1. CDR1 SGHVS and CDR2 FNYEAQ come from the germline V gene. The CDR3 sequence is 15 residues long. V dropped 0 bases and J dropped 6; count of bases not matched to a gene: 2. The CDR3 spells CASSLAGGPNSPLHF. In nucleotides, the CDR3 is TGTGCCAGCAGCTTAGCAGGGGGCCCTAATTCACCCCTCCACTTT.

V usage is TRBV27 and J usage is TRBJ2-7, with unresolved D. The CDR3 spans 13 residues. Germline V gene lookup returns CDR1 MNHEY and CDR2 SMNVEV (reference sequence). V dropped 3 bases and J dropped 7 bases, with 13 bases sitting between them. The CDR3 reads CASSLNHLGEQYF. As DNA, the CDR3 is TGTGCCAGCAGTTTGAATCATCTGGGGGAGCAGTACTTC.

CDR3 sequence: CASSQEFTQKAFF. CDR3 in DNA: TGCGCCAGCAGCCAAGAGTTCACCCAGAAAGCTTTCTTT. The J gene is TRBJ1-1, the V gene TRBV4-1; D gene ambiguous. The germline gives CDR1 MGHRA, CDR2 YSYEKL. The CDR3 extends over 13 amino acids. V was cut by 0 bases and J by 9 bases, with 11 bases left in between.

This clone was seen a single time. The rearrangement joins TRBV15 to TRBJ2-7; 7 positions agree with TRBD1. This CDR3 contains 12 residues. CDR1 and CDR2 (germline): LNHNV, YYDKDF (reference sequence). Losses at the gene ends were 8 bases for V and 5 bases for J; bases not matched to a gene: 6. The CDR3 loop is CATGQQGDEQYF. The CDR3 DNA sequence: TGTGCCACCGGTCAGCAGGGGGACGAGCAGTACTTC.

J is TRBJ2-7 and V is TRBV5-6; 8 bases match TRBD1. V was clipped by 4 bases and J by 11 bases; unmatched bases: 8. The CDR3 covers 12 residues. Germline V gene sequence: CDR1 SGHDT, CDR2 YYEEEE. The CDR3 region has the DNA TGTGCCAGCAGCGCCGACAGGGGTTGGGAGTACTTC. This gives the protein CASSADRGWEYF. Full variable domain (missing parts from reference TRBV5-6 and TRBJ2-7): DAGVTQSPTHLIKTRGQQVTLRCSPKSGHDTVSWYQQALGQGPQFIFQYYEEEERQRGNFPDRFSGHQFPNYSSELNVNALLLGDSALYLCASSADRGWEYFGPGTRLTVT.

The count of this clone is one. The rearrangement joins TRBV6-1 to TRBJ2-5; D is perhaps TRBD1 (5 bases). Trimming pared 4 bases from V and 0 bases from J, leaving 12 bases between. CDR1 and CDR2 from the germline V gene are MNHNS and SASEGT. The CDR3 sequence is 15 residues long. This chain's CDR3 is CASSVMGRNQETQYF. The DNA of the CDR3 is TGTGCCAGCAGTGTAATGGGGCGGAACCAAGAGACCCAGTACTTC.

The chain uses TRBV9 and TRBJ2-2; D not certain. The germline V gene has CDR1 SGDLS and CDR2 YYNGEE. V was pared by 3 bases and J by 2 bases, with 5 bases between. The CDR3 is 13 amino acids. CDR3 residues: CASSGLNTGELFF. CDR3 bases: TGTGCCAGCAGCGGACTTAACACCGGGGAGCTGTTTTTT.

This clone was seen a handful of times. This chain links TRBV10-3 with TRBJ2-4, with D unclear. The CDR3 length is 15 residues. V was clipped by 6 bases and J by 0 bases, with 12 bases between them. CDR1 and CDR2 (germline): ENHRY, SYGVKD. The CDR3: CAISTDLLAKNIQYF. The DNA of the CDR3 is TGTGCCATCAGCACAGATTTGCTAGCCAAAAACATTCAGTACTTC.

The genes are TRBV6-6 and TRBJ1-2; D remains ambiguous. The CDR3 consists of 12 residues. In germline, CDR1 is MNHNY, CDR2 SVGAGI (reference sequence). Trimming removed 2 bases from V and 11 bases from J, with 12 bases in between. Here the CDR3 reads CASSYVNTGYTF. The CDR3 DNA is TGTGCCAGCAGTTACGTTAATACGGGGTACACCTTC.

The chain uses TRBV25-1 and TRBJ1-4; tentative D call: TRBD1 (6 bases). V lost 10 bases, J lost 7 bases, and 22 bases lay in between. Germline assignment: CDR1 MGHDK and CDR2 SYGVNS. This CDR3 is built from 15 residues. The CDR3 protein is CATAPGGGAGEKLFF. CDR3 bases: TGTGCCACGGCCCCCGGCGGGGGGGCGGGTGAAAAACTGTTTTTT.

The chain has TRBV6-5 and TRBJ1-4; 9 nucleotides align to TRBD1. V shed 0 bases and J 4 bases; nucleotides not matched to a gene: 0. Germline lookup yields CDR1 MNHEY and CDR2 SVGAGI. There are 15 residues in the CDR3. The CDR3 nucleotides are TGTGCCAGCAGTTACTCGACAGGGGGTAATGAAAAACTGTTTTTT. Amino acid sequence: CASSYSTGGNEKLFF.